The 27 T cell receptor beta chains listed next were all sequenced from one sample in a study of cytomegalovirus exposure and HLA in healthy donors. Use of 60 Vbeta and 13 Jbeta primers characterized the PCR. The method was immunoSEQ multiplex PCR; TCRdb's version includes in-frame clones alone and lacks a portion of them. The sample has 100,000 or so clones; under 80% are singletons. Input material: PBMCs. The receptors come from a middle-aged woman in good health and CMV-seropositive.

This rearrangement joins TRBV4-2 to TRBJ2-6; the match to TRBD1 covers 10 bases. The CDR3 covers 17 residues. Germline CDR1 is LGHNA and CDR2 is YNFKEQ. The junction had 5 bases not matched to a gene; V was cut back by 4 bases and J by 2 bases. The CDR3 loop reads CASSLGQGLAGANVLTF. CDR3 nucleotide sequence: TGTGCCAGCAGCCTGGGACAGGGGCTGGCTGGGGCCAACGTCCTGACTTTC.

The chain combines TRBV21-1 with TRBJ1-5. TRBV21-1 is termed a pseudogene. The CDR3 has 16 amino acids. The CDR3 sequence: CASSKARGRGNQPQHF. CDR3 nucleotide sequence: TGTGCCAGCAGCAAAGCGCGGGGGAGGGGGAATCAGCCCCAGCATTTT.

V is TRBV5-1 and J is TRBJ1-4; D remains ambiguous. The V gene lost 3 bases and the J gene lost 6 bases, with 9 bases spanning the gap. The CDR3 runs to 13 residues. Germline loops: CDR1 SGHRS, CDR2 YFSETQ. The CDR3 region has the DNA TGCGCCAGCAGCTCGAGAAACGATGAAAAACTGTTTTTT. Amino acids: CASSSRNDEKLFF.

The J gene is TRBJ1-1, the V gene TRBV28; 8 bases match TRBD1. The length of the CDR3 is 14 residues. Trimming took 2 bases from V and 4 from J; bases not matched to a gene: 3. The germline CDR1 and CDR2 sequences are MDHEN and SYDVKM. CDR3 coding DNA: TGTGCCAGCAGTTTAACCACAGGGGGCACTGAAGCTTTCTTT. Translation: CASSLTTGGTEAFF.

The chain links TRBV7-8 to TRBJ1-2, with D possibly being TRBD1 (6 bases). CDR3 length: 13 amino acids. The germline gives CDR1 SGHVS, CDR2 FQNEAQ. The germline V and J ends were trimmed by 5 bases and 8 bases, with 15 bases remaining between them. CDR3 nucleotide sequence: TGTGCCAGCAGCGCCCACAGGGAAAGGGGCTACACCTTC. Protein product: CASSAHRERGYTF.

This clone occurred once. DNA of the CDR3: TGTGCCAGCAGCATAGCTAGCGGGGGGGCGATGGATACGCAGTATTTT. It is translated as CASSIASGGAMDTQYF. This chain connects TRBV9 to TRBJ2-3; 12 nucleotides agree with TRBD2. Germline-derived CDR1 and CDR2 are SGDLS and YYNGEE. This CDR3 region has 16 residues. Trimming cost V 4 bases and J 6 bases; bases outside gene matches: 9.

The V gene is TRBV28, the J gene TRBJ2-1; 10 bases agree with TRBD2. The CDR3 sequence is 21 residues long. After removal of 6 bases from V and 2 bases from J, the junction contained 22 bases not matched to a gene. CDR1 is MDHEN and CDR2 is SYDVKM in the germline V gene. CDR3 bases: TGTGCCAGCAGCCCCCCTCGAGAACTAGCGGGATCCGAAGATACCTACAATGAGCAGTTCTTC. The encoded protein is CASSPPRELAGSEDTYNEQFF.

The V gene is TRBV11-2, the J gene TRBJ1-4; D gene ambiguous. The V end lost 0 bases, the J end lost 3 bases, and 11 bases lay between the germline ends. CDR3 length: 16 amino acids. Germline values: CDR1 SGHAT, CDR2 FQNNGV. DNA for the CDR3: TGTGCCAGCAGCTTAGAGGGTGTTCTAGCTAATGAAAAACTGTTTTTT. It is translated as CASSLEGVLANEKLFF.

This sequence joins TRBV15 and TRBJ1-5, with TRBD1 matching 7 bases. J gave up 7 bases and V 0 bases, and 6 bases lay outside the gene matches. Per the germline V gene, CDR1 is LNHNV and CDR2 is YYDKDF (reference sequence). The CDR3 is 15 residues long. CDR3 bases: TGTGCCACCAGCAGAGACAGGGGGGTTGAGCAGCCCCAGCATTTT. This encodes CATSRDRGVEQPQHF.

This clone was seen just once. V usage is TRBV2 and J usage is TRBJ2-7, with D unresolved. The germline V gene has CDR1 SNHLY and CDR2 FYNNEI. The ends were cut back, 4 bases at V and 4 bases at J, with 5 bases in the middle. The CDR3 loop spans 11 amino acids. The CDR3 region has the DNA TGTGCCAGCAGTGCTTTGTACGAGCAGTACTTC. Translating it yields CASSALYEQYF. The full variable domain, rest sourced from reference TRBV2 and TRBJ2-7, is EPEVTQTPSHQVTQMGQEVILRCVPISNHLYFYWYRQILGQKVEFLVSFYNNEISEKSEIFDDQFSVERPDGSNFTLKIRSTKLEDSAMYFCASSALYEQYFGPGTRLTVT.

The rearrangement uses TRBV6-5 and TRBJ1-1; a possible D gene is TRBD1 (5 bases). The CDR3 is made up of 14 amino acids. Germline lookup yields CDR1 MNHEY and CDR2 SVGAGI. The V end lost 6 bases, the J end lost 5 bases, and 16 bases lay between the germline ends. This CDR3 reads CASRRHDSGTEAFF. DNA of the CDR3: TGTGCCAGCAGGAGACACGACAGTGGGACTGAAGCTTTCTTT.

This clone came up a few times. The J gene is TRBJ1-1, the V gene TRBV29-1; unclear D gene. V was clipped by 8 bases and J by 1 base, with 23 bases between them. The CDR3 is 16 amino acids. Germline V gives CDR1 SQVTM, CDR2 ANQGSEA. CDR3 amino acids: CSTRGSPGPQNTEAFF. CDR3 bases: TGCAGCACTCGAGGGTCGCCAGGCCCCCAGAACACTGAAGCTTTCTTT.

V usage is TRBV5-1 and J usage is TRBJ2-3; unclear D gene. The CDR3 runs 15 residues. Trimming removed 0 bases from V and 10 bases from J, with 18 bases in between. In germline, CDR1 is SGHRS, CDR2 YFSETQ. Here the CDR3 DNA reads TGCGCCAGCAGCTTGGCCCCCCACCTATATACTGCGCAGTATTTT. As protein: CASSLAPHLYTAQYF.

The chain recombines TRBV5-6 with TRBJ1-4, with D perhaps matching TRBD1 (5 bases). Germline lookup yields CDR1 SGHDT and CDR2 YYEEEE. The CDR3 has 17 residues. V lost 4 bases and J lost 5, with 21 bases in between. The CDR3 sequence is CASSLGLTSGRNEKLFF. The CDR3 region has the DNA TGTGCCAGCAGCCTGGGGCTGACGAGTGGGAGGAATGAAAAACTGTTTTTT.

The chain employs TRBV6-1 and TRBJ1-2, with D tentatively TRBD1 (6 bases). V lost 4 bases and J lost 8, with 14 bases in between. CDR3 length: 13 residues. Germline V gene lookup returns CDR1 MNHNS and CDR2 SASEGT. The CDR3 DNA is TGTGCCAGCAGTGTAGTACAGGGAGACGGCTACACCTTC. Its protein is CASSVVQGDGYTF.

This chain joins TRBV7-3 and TRBJ2-5; D may be TRBD1 (5 bases). The germline V and J ends were trimmed by 2 bases and 3 bases, with 7 bases remaining between them. Germline assignment: CDR1 SGHTA and CDR2 FQGTGA. This CDR3 is 13 amino acids long. The CDR3 coding sequence is TGTGCCAGCAGCTTATTCAGGGAAGAGACCCAGTACTTC. Its translation is CASSLFREETQYF.

The CDR3 coding sequence is TGCGCCAGCAGCCAACCAGGACTAGCGGGGACTACCTCCTACAATGAGCAGTTCTTC. It encodes CASSQPGLAGTTSYNEQFF. This chain joins TRBV4-1 and TRBJ2-1; 12 nucleotides align to TRBD2. There are 19 residues in the CDR3. CDR1 is MGHRA and CDR2 is YSYEKL in the germline V gene. V trimming: 2 bases; J trimming: 0 bases; junction bases outside the gene matches: 8.

This sequence joins TRBV7-3 and TRBJ2-1; 8 bases are a match to TRBD2. CDR3 length equals 15 residues. The germline CDR1 and CDR2 sequences are SGHTA and FQGTGA. V trimming: 5 bases; J trimming: 2 bases; junction bases outside the gene matches: 5. CDR3 in DNA: TGTGCCAGCAGCATCACGGGGGGGACCTACAATGAGCAGTTCTTC. This translates into CASSITGGTYNEQFF.

The chain links TRBV5-1 to TRBJ1-2; 7 bases agree with TRBD1. The CDR3 contains 15 residues. Germline loops: CDR1 SGHRS, CDR2 YFSETQ. J lost 8 bases, V lost 4 bases, and 14 bases had no gene match. Here the CDR3 DNA reads TGCGCCAGCAGCGGGTGGACAGGTCCCGAGGAGGGCTACACCTTC. This translates into CASSGWTGPEEGYTF.

J is TRBJ2-2 and V is TRBV5-1; 10 bases are shared with TRBD2. Germline trimming cut 1 base from V and 5 bases from J; bases unmatched to any gene: 11. This CDR3 has 18 amino acids. Germline CDR1 is SGHRS and CDR2 is YFSETQ. CDR3 nucleotides: TGCGCCAGCAGCTTGAGGCTAGCGGGGGCCTCTGAGACCGGGGAGCTGTTTTTT. Residues: CASSLRLAGASETGELFF.

This clone was counted between two and nine times. The chain uses TRBV5-1 and TRBJ2-5; TRBD2 matches 12 bases. Trimming cost V 1 base and J 2 bases; bases outside gene matches: 3. Per the germline V gene, CDR1 is SGHRS and CDR2 is YFSETQ. The CDR3 is 16 residues long. The CDR3, as DNA: TGCGCCAGCAGCTTGTCTAGCGGGGGGGCTCAAGAGACCCAGTACTTC. It encodes CASSLSSGGAQETQYF.

The CDR3 DNA follows: TGTGCCAGCAGCCTTATCGGGGACTACTACTACAATGAGCAGTTCTTC. This encodes CASSLIGDYYYNEQFF. The chain uses TRBV27 and TRBJ2-1; TRBD2 agrees at 7 bases. The trim removed 6 bases at V and 3 bases at J, leaving 11 bases unmatched. The CDR3 has 16 amino acids. Germline V lookup: CDR1 MNHEY, CDR2 SMNVEV (reference sequence).

The V and J genes are TRBV7-9 and TRBJ2-7; 14 bases line up with TRBD2. This CDR3 spans 14 amino acids. CDR1 is SEHNR, CDR2 FQNEAQ, per germline (reference sequence). V shed 6 bases, J shed 9 bases, and the junction held 7 bases outside the gene matches. The CDR3 region has the DNA TGTGCCAGCAGTCGACTAGCGGGAGGGCCTGGGCAGTACTTC. The encoded protein is CASSRLAGGPGQYF.

The chain combines TRBV28 with TRBJ2-1, with a tentative D call TRBD2 (6 bases). CDR1 and CDR2 from the germline V gene are MDHEN and SYDVKM. The CDR3 contains 15 residues. Trimming took 4 bases from V and 4 from J, leaving 14 bases between them. CDR3 sequence reads: CASSSSRGGYNEQFF. In DNA form, the CDR3 reads TGTGCCAGCAGTTCCTCGCGGGGAGGATACAATGAGCAGTTCTTC.

The chain joins TRBV7-2 to TRBJ2-1; 7 nucleotides agree with TRBD2. This CDR3 has 17 residues. Germline V CDR1 and CDR2: SGHTA, FQGNSA. Unmatched junction bases numbered 15, after V lost 5 bases and J lost 5 bases. The chain's CDR3 is CASSLFAGGGSHNEQFF. The CDR3 DNA sequence: TGTGCCAGCAGCCTATTCGCTGGTGGCGGGAGCCACAATGAGCAGTTCTTC.

This chain uses TRBV10-2 with TRBJ2-1; 13 bases fit TRBD2. CDR1 WSHSY and CDR2 SAAADI come from the germline V gene. Trimming at V came to 7 bases and at J to 10 bases, leaving 13 bases not matched to a gene. There are 16 residues in the CDR3. The CDR3, as DNA: TGCGCCAGCAACACACCGGGGACTAGCGGGGCCCGGGAGCAGTTCTTC. Its translation: CASNTPGTSGAREQFF.

The chain links TRBV10-3 to TRBJ1-1, with D hard to call. V lost 6 bases and J 0 bases, leaving 8 bases between the germline ends. This CDR3 spans 13 amino acids. The germline CDR1 and CDR2 sequences are ENHRY and SYGVKD. The CDR3 DNA is TGTGCCATCAGGCGAACAGTGAACACTGAAGCTTTCTTT. Its translation is CAIRRTVNTEAFF.